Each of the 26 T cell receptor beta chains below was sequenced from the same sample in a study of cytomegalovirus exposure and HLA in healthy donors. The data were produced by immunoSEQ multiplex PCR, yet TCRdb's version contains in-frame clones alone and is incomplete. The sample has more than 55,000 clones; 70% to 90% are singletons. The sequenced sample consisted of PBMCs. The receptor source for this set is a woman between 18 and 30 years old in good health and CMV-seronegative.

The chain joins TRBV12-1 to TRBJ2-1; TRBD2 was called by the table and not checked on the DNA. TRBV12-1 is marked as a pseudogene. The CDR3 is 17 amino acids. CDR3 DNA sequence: TGTGCCAGCAGCTTTGGGCAGACTAGCGGGGTTGGGAATGAGCAGTTCTTC. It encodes CASSFGQTSGVGNEQFF.

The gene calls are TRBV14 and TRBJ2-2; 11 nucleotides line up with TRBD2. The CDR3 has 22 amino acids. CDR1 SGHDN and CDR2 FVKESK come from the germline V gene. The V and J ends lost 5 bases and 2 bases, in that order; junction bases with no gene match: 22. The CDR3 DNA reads TGTGCCAGCAGCTTCCGGGACAGGAAAGGTGCTAGCGGGGGGCCTAACACCGGGGAGCTGTTTTTT. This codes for CASSFRDRKGASGGPNTGELFF.

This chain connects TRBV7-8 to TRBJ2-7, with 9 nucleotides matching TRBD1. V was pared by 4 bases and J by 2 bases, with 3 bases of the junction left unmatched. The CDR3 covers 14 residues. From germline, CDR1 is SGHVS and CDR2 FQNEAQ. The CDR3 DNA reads TGTGCCAGCAGCTCAAGACAGGGGGCCTACGAGCAGTACTTC. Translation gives CASSSRQGAYEQYF.

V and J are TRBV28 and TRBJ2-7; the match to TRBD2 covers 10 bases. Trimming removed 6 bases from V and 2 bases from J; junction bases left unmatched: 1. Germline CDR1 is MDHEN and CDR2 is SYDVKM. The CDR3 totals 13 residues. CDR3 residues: CASRSGGAYEQYF. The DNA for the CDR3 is TGTGCCAGCAGGAGCGGGGGGGCCTACGAGCAGTACTTC.

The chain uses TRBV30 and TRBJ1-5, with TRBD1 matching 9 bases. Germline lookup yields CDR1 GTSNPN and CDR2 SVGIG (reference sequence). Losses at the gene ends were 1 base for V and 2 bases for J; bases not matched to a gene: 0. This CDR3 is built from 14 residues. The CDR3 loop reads CAWSGDRGNQPQHF. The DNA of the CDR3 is TGTGCCTGGAGTGGGGACAGGGGCAATCAGCCCCAGCATTTT.

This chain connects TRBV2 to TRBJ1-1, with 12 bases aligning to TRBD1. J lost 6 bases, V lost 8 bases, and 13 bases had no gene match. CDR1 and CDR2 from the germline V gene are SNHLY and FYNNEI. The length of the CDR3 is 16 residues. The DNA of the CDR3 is TGTGCCAGCGGTCCCGGGGGACAGGGGGCTTTTTCTGAAGCTTTCTTT. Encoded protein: CASGPGGQGAFSEAFF.

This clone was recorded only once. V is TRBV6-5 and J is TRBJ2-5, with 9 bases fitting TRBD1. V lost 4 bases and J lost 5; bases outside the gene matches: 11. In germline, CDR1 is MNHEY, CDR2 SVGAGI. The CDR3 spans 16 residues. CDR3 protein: CASSSTTTGGWETQYF. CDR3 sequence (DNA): TGTGCCAGCAGTTCGACCACGACAGGGGGATGGGAGACCCAGTACTTC.

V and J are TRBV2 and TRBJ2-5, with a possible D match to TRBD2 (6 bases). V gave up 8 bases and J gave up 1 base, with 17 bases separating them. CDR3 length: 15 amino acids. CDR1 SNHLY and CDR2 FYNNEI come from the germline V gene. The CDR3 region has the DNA TGTGCCAGCGGAAGACTAGTCCAGGTCCAAGAGACCCAGTACTTC. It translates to CASGRLVQVQETQYF.

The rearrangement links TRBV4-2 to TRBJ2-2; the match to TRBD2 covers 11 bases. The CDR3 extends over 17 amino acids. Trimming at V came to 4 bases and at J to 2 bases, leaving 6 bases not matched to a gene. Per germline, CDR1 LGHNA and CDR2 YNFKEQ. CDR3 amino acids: CASSLYSGGGNTGELFF. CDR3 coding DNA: TGTGCCAGCAGCCTTTATAGCGGGGGGGGAAACACCGGGGAGCTGTTTTTT.

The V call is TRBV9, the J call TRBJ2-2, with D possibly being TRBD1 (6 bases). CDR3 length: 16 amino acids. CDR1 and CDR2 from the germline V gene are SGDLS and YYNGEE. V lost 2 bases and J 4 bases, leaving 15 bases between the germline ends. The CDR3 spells CASSVGNRVPTGELFF. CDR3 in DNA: TGTGCCAGCAGCGTGGGGAACAGGGTCCCCACCGGGGAGCTGTTTTTT.

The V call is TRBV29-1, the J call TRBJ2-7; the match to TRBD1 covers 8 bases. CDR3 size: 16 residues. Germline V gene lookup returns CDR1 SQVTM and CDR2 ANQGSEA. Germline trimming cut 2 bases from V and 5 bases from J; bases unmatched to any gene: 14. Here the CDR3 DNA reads TGCAGCGTTGAACCTCTGACGGGCAGGGGGCCGGACGAGCAGTACTTC. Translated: CSVEPLTGRGPDEQYF.

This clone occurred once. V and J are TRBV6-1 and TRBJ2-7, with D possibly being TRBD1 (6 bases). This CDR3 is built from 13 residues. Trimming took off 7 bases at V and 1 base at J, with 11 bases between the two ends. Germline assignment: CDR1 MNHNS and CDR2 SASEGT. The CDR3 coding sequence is TGTGCCAGCATCTCCGGACAGTCCTACGAGCAGTACTTC. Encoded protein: CASISGQSYEQYF.

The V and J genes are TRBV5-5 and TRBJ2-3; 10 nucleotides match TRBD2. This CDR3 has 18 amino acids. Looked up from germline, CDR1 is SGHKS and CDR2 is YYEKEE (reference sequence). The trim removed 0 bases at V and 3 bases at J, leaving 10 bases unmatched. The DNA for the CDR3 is TGTGCCAGCAGCTTGGAACGTCCTAGCGGGGGATGGACAGATACGCAGTATTTT. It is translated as CASSLERPSGGWTDTQYF.

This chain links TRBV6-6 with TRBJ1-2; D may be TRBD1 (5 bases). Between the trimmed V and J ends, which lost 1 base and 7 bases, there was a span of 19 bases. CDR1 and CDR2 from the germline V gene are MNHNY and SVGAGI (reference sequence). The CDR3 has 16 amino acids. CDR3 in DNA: TGTGCCAGCAGTTACTTGCAGGGTGCCAGGGATGCTGGCTACACCTTC. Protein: CASSYLQGARDAGYTF.

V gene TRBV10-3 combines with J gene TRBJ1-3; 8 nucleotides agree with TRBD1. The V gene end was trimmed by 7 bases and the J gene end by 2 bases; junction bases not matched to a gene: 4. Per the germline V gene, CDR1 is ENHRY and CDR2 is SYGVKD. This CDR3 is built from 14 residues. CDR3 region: CAIKPGGPGNTIYF. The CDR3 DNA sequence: TGTGCCATCAAACCAGGGGGCCCTGGAAACACCATATATTTT.

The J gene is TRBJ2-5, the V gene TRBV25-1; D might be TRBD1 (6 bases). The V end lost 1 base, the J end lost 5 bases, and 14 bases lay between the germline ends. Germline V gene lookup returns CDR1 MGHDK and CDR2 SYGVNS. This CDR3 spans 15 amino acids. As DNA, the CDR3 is TGTGCCAGCAGTGAATGGGACATAACGAGGGAGACCCAGTACTTC. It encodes CASSEWDITRETQYF.

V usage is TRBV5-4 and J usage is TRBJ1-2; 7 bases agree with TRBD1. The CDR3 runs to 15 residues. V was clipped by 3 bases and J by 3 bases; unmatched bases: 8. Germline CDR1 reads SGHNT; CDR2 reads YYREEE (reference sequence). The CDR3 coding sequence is TGTGCCAGCAGCTCTGTGCGGGACAGATACTATGGCTACACCTTC. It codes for CASSSVRDRYYGYTF.

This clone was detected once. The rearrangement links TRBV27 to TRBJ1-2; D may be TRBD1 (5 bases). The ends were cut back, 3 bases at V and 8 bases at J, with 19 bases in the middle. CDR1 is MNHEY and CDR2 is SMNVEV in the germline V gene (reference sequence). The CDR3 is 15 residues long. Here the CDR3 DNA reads TGTGCCAGCAGTTTTTTCCTTGGGGCACGAGACGGCTACACCTTC. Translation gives CASSFFLGARDGYTF.

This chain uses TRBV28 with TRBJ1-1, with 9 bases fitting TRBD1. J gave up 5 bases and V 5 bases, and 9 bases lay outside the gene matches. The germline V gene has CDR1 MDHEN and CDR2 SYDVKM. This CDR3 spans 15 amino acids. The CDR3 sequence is CASSPPTGGSTEAFF. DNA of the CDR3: TGTGCCAGCAGTCCGCCGACAGGGGGGAGTACTGAAGCTTTCTTT. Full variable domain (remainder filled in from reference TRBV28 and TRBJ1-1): DVKVTQSSRYLVKRTGEKVFLECVQDMDHENMFWYRQDPGLGLRLIYFSYDVKMKEKGDIPEGYSVSREKKERFSLILESASTNQTSMYLCASSPPTGGSTEAFFGQGTRLTVV.

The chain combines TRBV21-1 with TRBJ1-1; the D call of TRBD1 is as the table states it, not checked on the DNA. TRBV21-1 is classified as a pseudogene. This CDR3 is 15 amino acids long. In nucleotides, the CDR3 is TGTGCCAGCAGCAAATACACAGTCTTGAACACTGAAGCTTTCTTT. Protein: CASSKYTVLNTEAFF.

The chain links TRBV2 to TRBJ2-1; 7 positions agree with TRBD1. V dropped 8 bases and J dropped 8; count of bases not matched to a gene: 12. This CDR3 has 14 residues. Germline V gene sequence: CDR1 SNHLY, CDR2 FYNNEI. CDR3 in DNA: TGTGCCAGCGTAAGACAGGGACCGAGGGATGAGCAGTTCTTC. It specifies CASVRQGPRDEQFF.

Here the CDR3 reads CASSRRLVITNIPHEQFF. CDR3 nucleotides: TGTGCCAGCAGTCGACGACTAGTTATAACAAATATCCCCCATGAGCAGTTCTTC. The chain employs TRBV28 and TRBJ2-1; possibly TRBD2 for D (6 bases). Deletions cut 5 bases from V and 8 bases from J, with 28 bases between. CDR3 size: 18 residues. Germline CDR1 reads MDHEN; CDR2 reads SYDVKM.

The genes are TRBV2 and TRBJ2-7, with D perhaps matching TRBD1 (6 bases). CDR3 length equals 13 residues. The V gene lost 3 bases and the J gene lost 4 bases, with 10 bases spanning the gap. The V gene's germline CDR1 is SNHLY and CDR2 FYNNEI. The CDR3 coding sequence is TGTGCCAGCAGTGATGGGACATTTTACGAGCAGTACTTC. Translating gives CASSDGTFYEQYF.

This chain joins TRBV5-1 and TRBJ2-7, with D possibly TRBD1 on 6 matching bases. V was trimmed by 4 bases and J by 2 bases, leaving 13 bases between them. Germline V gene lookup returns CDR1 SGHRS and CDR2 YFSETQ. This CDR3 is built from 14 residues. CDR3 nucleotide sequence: TGCGCCAGCAGCCGTAAGGACAGTGCCTACGAGCAGTACTTC. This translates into CASSRKDSAYEQYF. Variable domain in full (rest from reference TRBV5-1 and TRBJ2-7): KAGVTQTPRYLIKTRGQQVTLSCSPISGHRSVSWYQQTPGQGLQFLFEYFSETQRNKGNFPGRFSGRQFSNSRSEMNVSTLELGDSALYLCASSRKDSAYEQYFGPGTRLTVT.

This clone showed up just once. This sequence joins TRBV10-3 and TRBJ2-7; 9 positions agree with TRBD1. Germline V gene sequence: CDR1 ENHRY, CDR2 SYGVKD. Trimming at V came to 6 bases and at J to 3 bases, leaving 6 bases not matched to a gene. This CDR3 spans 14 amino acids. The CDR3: CAIRPPGQGYEQYF. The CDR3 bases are TGTGCCATCAGGCCACCGGGACAGGGCTACGAGCAGTACTTC.

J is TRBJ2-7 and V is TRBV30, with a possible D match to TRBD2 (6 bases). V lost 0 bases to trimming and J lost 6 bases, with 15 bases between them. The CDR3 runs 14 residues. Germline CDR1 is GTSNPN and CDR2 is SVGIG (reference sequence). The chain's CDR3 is CAWSVSLAFSEQYF. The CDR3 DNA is TGTGCCTGGAGTGTATCACTAGCTTTTTCCGAGCAGTACTTC.